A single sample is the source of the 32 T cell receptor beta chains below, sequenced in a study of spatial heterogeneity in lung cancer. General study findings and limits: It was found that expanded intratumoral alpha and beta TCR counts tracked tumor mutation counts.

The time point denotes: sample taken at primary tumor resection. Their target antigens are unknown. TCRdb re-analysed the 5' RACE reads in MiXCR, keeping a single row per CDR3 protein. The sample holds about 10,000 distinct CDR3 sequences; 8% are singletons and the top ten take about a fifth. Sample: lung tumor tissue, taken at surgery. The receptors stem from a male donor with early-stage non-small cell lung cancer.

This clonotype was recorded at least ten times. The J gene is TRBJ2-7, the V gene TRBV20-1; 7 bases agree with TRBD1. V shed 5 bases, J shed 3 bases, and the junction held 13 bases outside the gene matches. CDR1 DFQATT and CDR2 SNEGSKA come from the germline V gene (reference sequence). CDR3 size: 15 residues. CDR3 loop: CSADLRTGPSYEQYF. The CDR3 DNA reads TGCAGTGCTGACCTTCGGACAGGCCCCAGCTACGAGCAGTACTTC.

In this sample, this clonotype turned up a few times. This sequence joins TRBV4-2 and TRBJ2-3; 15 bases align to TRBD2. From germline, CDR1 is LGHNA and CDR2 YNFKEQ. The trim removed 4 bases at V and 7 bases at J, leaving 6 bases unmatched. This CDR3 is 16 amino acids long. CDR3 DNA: TGTGCCAGCAGCCGGGATGGACTAGCGGGAGGGTATACGCAGTATTTT. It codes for CASSRDGLAGGYTQYF.

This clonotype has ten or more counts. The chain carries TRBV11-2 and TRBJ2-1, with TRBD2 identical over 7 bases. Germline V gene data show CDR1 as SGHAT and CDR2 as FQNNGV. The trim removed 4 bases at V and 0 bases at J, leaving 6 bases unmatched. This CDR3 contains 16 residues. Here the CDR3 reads CASSSTGGSSYNEQFF. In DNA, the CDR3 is TGTGCCAGCAGCTCCACGGGCGGGAGCTCCTACAATGAGCAGTTCTTC.

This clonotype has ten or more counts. The CDR3 loop is CASSLRTGGPYEQYF. Written as DNA, the CDR3 is TGTGCCAGCAGTTTACGGACAGGGGGACCCTACGAGCAGTACTTC. The chain carries TRBV27 and TRBJ2-7; the match to TRBD1 covers 10 bases. The V gene end was trimmed by 2 bases and the J gene end by 2 bases; junction bases not matched to a gene: 3. This CDR3 has 15 residues. CDR1 and CDR2 (germline): MNHEY, SMNVEV (reference sequence).

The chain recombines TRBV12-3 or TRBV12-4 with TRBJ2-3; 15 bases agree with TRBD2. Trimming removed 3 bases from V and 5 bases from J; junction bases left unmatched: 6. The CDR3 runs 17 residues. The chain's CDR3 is CASSLGLAGGIGDTQYF. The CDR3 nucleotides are TGTGCCAGCAGTTTGGGACTAGCGGGAGGAATCGGAGATACGCAGTATTTT.

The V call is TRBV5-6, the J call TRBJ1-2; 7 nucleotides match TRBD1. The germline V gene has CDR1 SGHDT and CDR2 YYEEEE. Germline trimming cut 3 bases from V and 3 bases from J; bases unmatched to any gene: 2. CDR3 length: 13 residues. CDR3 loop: CASSYDRDYGYTF. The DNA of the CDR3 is TGTGCCAGCAGCTACGACAGGGACTATGGCTACACCTTC.

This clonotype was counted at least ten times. In DNA, the CDR3 is TGCGCCAGCAGCTTTGAGTTTAACTATGGCTACACCTTC. It specifies CASSFEFNYGYTF. The V call is TRBV5-1, the J call TRBJ1-2; D remains unclear. V was cut by 2 bases and J by 1 base, with 6 bases left in between. Germline assignment: CDR1 SGHRS and CDR2 YFSETQ. This CDR3 is 13 amino acids long. Full variable domain (missing parts from reference TRBV5-1 and TRBJ1-2): KAGVTQTPRYLIKTRGQQVTLSCSPISGHRSVSWYQQTPGQGLQFLFEYFSETQRNKGNFPGRFSGRQFSNSRSEMNVSTLELGDSALYLCASSFEFNYGYTFGSGTRLTVV.

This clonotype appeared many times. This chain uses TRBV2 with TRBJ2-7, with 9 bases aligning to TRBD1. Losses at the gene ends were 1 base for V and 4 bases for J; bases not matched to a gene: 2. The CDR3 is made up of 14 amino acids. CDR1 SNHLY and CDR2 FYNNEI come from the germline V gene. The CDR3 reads CASSEVGQGYEQYF. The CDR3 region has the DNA TGTGCCAGCAGTGAAGTGGGACAGGGATACGAGCAGTACTTC.

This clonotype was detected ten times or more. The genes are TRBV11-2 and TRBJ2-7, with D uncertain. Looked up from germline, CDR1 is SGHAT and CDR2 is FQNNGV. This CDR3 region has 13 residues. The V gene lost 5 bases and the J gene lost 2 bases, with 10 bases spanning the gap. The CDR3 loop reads CASSPDVTYEQYF. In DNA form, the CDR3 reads TGTGCCAGCAGCCCGGACGTAACCTACGAGCAGTACTTC.

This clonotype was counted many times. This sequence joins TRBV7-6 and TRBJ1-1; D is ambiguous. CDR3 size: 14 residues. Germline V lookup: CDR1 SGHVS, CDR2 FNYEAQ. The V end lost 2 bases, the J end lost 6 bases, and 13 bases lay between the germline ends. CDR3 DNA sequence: TGTGCCAGCAGCTTATTACCCAGCGCGGCTGAAGCTTTCTTT. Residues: CASSLLPSAAEAFF.

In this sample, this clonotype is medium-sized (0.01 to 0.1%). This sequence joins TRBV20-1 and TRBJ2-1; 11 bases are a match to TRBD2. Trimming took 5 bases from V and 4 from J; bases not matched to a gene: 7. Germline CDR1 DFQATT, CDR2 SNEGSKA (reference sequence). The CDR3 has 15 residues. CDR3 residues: CSAFPGTSGYNEQFF. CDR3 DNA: TGCAGTGCTTTCCCCGGGACTAGCGGTTACAATGAGCAGTTCTTC.

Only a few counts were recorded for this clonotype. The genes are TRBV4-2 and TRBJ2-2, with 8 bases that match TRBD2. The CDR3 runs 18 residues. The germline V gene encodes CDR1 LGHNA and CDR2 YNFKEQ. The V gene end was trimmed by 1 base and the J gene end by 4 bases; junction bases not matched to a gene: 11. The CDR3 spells CASSQGTGTRGSTGELFF. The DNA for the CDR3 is TGTGCCAGCAGCCAAGGGACCGGGACTAGGGGTAGCACCGGGGAGCTGTTTTTT.

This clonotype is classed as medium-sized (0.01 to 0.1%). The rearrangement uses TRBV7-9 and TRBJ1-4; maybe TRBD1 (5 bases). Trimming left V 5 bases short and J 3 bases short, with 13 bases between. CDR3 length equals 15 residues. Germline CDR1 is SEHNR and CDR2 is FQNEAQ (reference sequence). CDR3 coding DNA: TGTGCCAGCAGCGGCGGGCAGGGCCCTAATGAAAAACTGTTTTTT. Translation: CASSGGQGPNEKLFF.

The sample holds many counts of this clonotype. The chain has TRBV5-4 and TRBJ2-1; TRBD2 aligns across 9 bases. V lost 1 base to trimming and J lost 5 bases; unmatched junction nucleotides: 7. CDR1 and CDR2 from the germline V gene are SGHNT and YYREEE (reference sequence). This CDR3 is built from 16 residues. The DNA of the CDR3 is TGTGCCAGCAGCTTGAAGGGCGGGGGGGCAAACAATGAGCAGTTCTTC. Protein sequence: CASSLKGGGANNEQFF.

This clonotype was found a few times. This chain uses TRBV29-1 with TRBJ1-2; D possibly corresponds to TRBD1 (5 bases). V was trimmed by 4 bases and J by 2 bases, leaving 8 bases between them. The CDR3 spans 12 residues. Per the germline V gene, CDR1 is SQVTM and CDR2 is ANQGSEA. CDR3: CSVGQTNYGYTF. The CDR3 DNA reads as TGCAGCGTTGGACAGACAAACTATGGCTACACCTTC.

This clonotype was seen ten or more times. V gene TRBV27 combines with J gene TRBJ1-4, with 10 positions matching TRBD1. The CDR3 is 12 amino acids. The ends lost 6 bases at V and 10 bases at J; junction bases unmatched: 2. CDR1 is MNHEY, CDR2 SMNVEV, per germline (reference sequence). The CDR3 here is CASRDRGRKLFF. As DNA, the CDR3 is TGTGCCAGCAGGGACAGGGGGAGAAAACTGTTTTTT.

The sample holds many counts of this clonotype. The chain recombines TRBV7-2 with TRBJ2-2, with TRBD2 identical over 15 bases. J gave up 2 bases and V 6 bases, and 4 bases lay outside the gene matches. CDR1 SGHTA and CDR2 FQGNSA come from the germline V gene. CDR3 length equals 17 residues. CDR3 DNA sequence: TGTGCCAGCAGTGGGACTAGCGGGGGGCCTAACACCGGGGAGCTGTTTTTT. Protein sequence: CASSGTSGGPNTGELFF.

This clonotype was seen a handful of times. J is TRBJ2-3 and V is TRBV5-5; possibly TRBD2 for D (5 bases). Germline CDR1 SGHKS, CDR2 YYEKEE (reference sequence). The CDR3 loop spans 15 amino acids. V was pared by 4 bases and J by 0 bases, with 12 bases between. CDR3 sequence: CASSGRTSSTDTQYF. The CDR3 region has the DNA TGTGCCAGCAGCGGCCGGACTTCTAGCACAGATACGCAGTATTTT.

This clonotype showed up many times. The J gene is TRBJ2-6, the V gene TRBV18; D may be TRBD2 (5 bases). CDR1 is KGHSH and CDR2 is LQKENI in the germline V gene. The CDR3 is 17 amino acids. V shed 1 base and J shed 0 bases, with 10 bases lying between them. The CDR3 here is CASSPLGRDSGANVLTF. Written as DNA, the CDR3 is TGTGCCAGCTCACCACTCGGTCGGGACTCTGGGGCCAACGTCCTGACTTTC.

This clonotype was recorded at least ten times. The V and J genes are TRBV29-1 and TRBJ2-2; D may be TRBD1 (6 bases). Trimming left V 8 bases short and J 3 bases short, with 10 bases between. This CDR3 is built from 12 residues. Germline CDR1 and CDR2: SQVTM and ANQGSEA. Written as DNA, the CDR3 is TGCAGCTGCAGACAGGACACCGGGGAGCTGTTTTTT. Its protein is CSCRQDTGELFF.

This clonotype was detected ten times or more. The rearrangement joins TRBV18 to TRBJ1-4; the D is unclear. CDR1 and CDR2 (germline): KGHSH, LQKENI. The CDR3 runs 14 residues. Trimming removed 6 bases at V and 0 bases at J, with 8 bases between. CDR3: CASSRPATNEKLFF. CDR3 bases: TGTGCCAGCTCCCGACCCGCAACTAATGAAAAACTGTTTTTT.

This CDR3 is CSVSQQGTGYYGYTF. The CDR3 DNA reads as TGCAGTGTTAGTCAGCAGGGTACGGGCTACTATGGCTACACCTTC. The chain links TRBV20-1 to TRBJ1-2, with D possibly matching TRBD1 (5 bases). Trimming shortened V by 7 bases and J by 3 bases, and 21 bases separated the two germline ends. Germline V lookup: CDR1 DFQATT, CDR2 SNEGSKA (reference sequence). The CDR3 loop spans 15 amino acids.

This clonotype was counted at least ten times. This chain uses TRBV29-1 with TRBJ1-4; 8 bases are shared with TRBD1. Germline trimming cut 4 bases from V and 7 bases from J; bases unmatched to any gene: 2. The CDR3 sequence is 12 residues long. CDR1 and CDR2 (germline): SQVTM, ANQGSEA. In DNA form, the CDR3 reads TGCAGCGTTGCAGGGGGCGGTGAAAAACTGTTTTTT. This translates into CSVAGGGEKLFF.

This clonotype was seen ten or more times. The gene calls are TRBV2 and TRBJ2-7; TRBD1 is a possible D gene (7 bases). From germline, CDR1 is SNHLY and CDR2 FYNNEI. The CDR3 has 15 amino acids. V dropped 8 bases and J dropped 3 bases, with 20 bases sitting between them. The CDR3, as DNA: TGTGCCAGCTTGGGGTCGCGGGGACAGCACTACGAGCAGTACTTC. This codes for CASLGSRGQHYEQYF. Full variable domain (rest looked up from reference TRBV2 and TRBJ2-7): EPEVTQTPSHQVTQMGQEVILRCVPISNHLYFYWYRQILGQKVEFLVSFYNNEISEKSEIFDDQFSVERPDGSNFTLKIRSTKLEDSAMYFCASLGSRGQHYEQYFGPGTRLTVT.

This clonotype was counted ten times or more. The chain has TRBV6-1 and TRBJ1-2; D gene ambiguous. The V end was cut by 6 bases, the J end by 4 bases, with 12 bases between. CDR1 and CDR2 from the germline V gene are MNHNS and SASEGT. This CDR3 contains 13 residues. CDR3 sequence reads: CASSRAAFYGYTF. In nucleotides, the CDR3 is TGTGCCAGCAGCCGGGCGGCCTTCTATGGCTACACCTTC.

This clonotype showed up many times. The CDR3 coding sequence is TGCGCCAGCAGCCTAGCGGGAGGATGGACCGGGGAGCTGTTTTTT. It yields the protein CASSLAGGWTGELFF. The V call is TRBV5-1, the J call TRBJ2-2, with TRBD2 matching 11 bases. This CDR3 comprises 15 residues. After removal of 4 bases from V and 5 bases from J, the junction contained 4 bases not matched to a gene. Germline V gene sequence: CDR1 SGHRS, CDR2 YFSETQ.

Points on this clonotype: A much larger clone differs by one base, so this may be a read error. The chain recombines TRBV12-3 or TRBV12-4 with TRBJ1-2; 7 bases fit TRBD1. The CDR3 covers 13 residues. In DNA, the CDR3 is TGTGCCAGCAGTTTCAACAGGGGCTATGGCTTCACCTTC. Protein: CASSFNRGYGFTF.

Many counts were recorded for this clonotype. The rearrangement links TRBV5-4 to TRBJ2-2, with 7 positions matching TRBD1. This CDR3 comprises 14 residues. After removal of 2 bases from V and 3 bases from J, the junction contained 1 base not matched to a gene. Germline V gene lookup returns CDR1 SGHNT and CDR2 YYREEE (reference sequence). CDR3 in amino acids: CASSLGQDTGELFF. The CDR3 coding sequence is TGTGCCAGCAGCTTAGGACAGGACACCGGGGAGCTGTTTTTT.

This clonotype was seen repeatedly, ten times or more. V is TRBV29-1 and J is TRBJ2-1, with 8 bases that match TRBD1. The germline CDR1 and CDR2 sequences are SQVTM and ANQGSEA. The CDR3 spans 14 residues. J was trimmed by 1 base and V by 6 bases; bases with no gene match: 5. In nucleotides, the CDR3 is TGCAGCGTGGAGGACAGGGTTTCCTACAATGAGCAGTTCTTC. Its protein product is CSVEDRVSYNEQFF.

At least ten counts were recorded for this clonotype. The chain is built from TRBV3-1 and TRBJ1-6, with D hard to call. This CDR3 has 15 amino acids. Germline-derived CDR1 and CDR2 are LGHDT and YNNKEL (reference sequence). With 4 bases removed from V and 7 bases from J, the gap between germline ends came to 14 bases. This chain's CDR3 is CASSPPGRLNSPLHF. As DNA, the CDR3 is TGTGCCAGCAGCCCCCCGGGCAGGTTAAATTCACCCCTCCACTTT.

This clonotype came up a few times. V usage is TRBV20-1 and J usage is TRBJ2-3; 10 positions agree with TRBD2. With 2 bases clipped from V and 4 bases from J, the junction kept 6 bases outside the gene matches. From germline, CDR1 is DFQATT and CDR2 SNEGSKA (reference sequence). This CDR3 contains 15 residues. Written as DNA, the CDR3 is TGCAGTGCTAGAAACCCTAGCGGGAGCGCAGATACGCAGTATTTT. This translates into CSARNPSGSADTQYF.

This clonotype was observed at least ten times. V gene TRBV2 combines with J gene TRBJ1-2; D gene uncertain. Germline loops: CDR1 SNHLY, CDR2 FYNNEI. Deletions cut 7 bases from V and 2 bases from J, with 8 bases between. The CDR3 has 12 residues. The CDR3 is CASTRPNYGYTF. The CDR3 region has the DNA TGTGCCAGCACAAGGCCGAACTATGGCTACACCTTC.